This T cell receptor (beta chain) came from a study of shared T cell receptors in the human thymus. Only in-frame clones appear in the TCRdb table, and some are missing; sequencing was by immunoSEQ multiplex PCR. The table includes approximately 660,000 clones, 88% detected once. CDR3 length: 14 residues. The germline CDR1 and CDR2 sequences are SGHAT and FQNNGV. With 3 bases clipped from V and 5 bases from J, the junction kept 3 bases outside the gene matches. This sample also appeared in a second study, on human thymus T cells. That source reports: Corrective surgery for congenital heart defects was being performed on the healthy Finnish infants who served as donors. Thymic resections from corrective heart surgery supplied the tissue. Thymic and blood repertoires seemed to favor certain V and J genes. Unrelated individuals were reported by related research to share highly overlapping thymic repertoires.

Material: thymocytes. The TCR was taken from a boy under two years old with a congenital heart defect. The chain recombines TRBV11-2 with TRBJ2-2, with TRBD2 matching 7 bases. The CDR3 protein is CASSLGGTTGELFF. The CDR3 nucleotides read TGTGCCAGCAGCTTGGGGGGGACTACCGGGGAGCTGTTTTTT. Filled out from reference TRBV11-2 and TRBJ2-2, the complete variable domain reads EAGVAQSPRYKIIEKRQSVAFWCNPISGHATLYWYQQILGQGPKLLIQFQNNGVVDDSQLPKDRFSAERLKGVDSTLKIQPAKLEDSAVYLCASSLGGTTGELFFGEGSRLTVL.